This T cell receptor beta chain was recovered during a study of early T cells in non-severe SARS-CoV-2 infection. cDNA molecules, individually, were tagged with unique molecular identifiers. One entry per CDR3 protein, called by TCRdb with MiXCR from the 5' RACE reads. This sample has about 56,000 distinct CDR3 sequences, with about 15% found just once. The CDR3 spans 15 residues. V was shortened by 7 bases and J by 2 bases, with 17 bases between the two germline ends. Per the germline V gene, CDR1 is SNHLY and CDR2 is FYNNEI. In its sample, this clonotype was seen many times. The sample consisted of whole blood, taken at baseline. This receptor was obtained from an adult who was a healthcare worker with PCR-confirmed SARS-CoV-2 infection or an uninfected control (not recorded which). This chain uses TRBV2 with TRBJ2-5; D may be TRBD2 (5 bases). This CDR3 is CASMRMGAAQETQYF. For the CDR3, the DNA is TGTGCCAGCATGAGGATGGGAGCGGCGCAAGAGACCCAGTACTTC. The full variable domain, its missing parts supplied by reference TRBV2 and TRBJ2-5, is EPEVTQTPSHQVTQMGQEVILRCVPISNHLYFYWYRQILGQKVEFLVSFYNNEISEKSEIFDDQFSVERPDGSNFTLKIRSTKLEDSAMYFCASMRMGAAQETQYFGPGTRLLVL.